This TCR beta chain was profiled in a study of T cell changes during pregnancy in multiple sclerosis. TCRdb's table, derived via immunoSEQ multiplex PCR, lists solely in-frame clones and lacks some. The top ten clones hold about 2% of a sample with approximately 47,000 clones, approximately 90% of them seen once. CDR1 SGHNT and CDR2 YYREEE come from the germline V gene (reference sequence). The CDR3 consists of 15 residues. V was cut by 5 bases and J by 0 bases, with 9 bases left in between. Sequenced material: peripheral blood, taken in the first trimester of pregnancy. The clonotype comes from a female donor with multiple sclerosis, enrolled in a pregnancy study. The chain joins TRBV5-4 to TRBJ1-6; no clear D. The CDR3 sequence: CASRSMFSYNSPLHF. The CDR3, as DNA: TGTGCCAGCAGAAGCATGTTCTCCTATAATTCACCCCTCCACTTT.